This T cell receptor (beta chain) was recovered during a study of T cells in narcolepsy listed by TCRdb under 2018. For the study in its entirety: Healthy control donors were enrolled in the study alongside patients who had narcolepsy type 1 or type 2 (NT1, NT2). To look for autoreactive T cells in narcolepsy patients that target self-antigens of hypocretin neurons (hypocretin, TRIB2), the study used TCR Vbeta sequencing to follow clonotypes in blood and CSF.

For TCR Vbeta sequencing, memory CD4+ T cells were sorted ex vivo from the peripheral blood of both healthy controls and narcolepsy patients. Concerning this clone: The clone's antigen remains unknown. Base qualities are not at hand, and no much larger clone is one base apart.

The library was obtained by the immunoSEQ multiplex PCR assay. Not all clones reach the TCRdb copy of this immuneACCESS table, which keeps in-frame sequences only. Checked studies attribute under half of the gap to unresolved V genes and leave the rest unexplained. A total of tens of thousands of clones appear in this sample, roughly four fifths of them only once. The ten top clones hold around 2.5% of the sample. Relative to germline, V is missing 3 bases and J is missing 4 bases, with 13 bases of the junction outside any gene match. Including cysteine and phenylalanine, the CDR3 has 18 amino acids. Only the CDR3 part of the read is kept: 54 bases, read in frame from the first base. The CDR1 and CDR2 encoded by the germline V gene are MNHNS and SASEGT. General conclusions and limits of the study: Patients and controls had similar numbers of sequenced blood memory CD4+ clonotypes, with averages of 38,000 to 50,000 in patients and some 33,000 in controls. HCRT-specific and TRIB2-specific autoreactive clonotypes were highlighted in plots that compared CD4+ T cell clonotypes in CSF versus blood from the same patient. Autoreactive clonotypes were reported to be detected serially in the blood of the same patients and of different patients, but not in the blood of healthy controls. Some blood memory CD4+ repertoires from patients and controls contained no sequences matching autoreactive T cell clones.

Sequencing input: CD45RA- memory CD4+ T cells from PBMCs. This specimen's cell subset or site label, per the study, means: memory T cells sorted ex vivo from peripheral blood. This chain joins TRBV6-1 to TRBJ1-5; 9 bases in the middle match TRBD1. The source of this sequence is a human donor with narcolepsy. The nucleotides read TGTGCCAGCAGTGAGCTAAGGCGGGTAGACAGGGGGAATCAGCCCCAGCATTTT. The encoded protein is CASSELRRVDRGNQPQHF.